Listed below are T cell receptor beta chains from one sample, sequenced in a study of control samples from healthy donors and cancer patients. TCRdb's table, derived via immunoSEQ multiplex PCR, lists solely in-frame clones and lacks some. This table has around 150,000 clones, just over 95% appearing once. Sequenced input: blood. These TCRs come from a young woman in good health. Each CDR3 is given with its conserved first and last residue. A D gene is named only where the DNA matches it firmly. Some rows mark clone size as missing; the rest say once, few, many or name a class of expanded clone.

.,TRBV2,.,TRBJ1-1,CASKGRLISFF,TGTGCCAGCAAGGGAAGACTAATATCTTTCTTT
TRBD2,TRBV19,.,TRBJ2-5,CASSLLAGDAGKETQYF,TGTGCCAGTAGTCTACTAGCGGGTGATGCCGGAAAAGAGACCCAGTACTTC
.,TRBV11-1,once,TRBJ2-5,CASSLAPRGQETQYF,TGTGCCAGCAGCTTAGCACCCAGGGGCCAAGAGACCCAGTACTTC
.,TRBV27,.,TRBJ2-1,CASSLSIGSSLYNEQFF,TGTGCCAGCAGTTTAAGCATCGGTAGCAGCCTTTACAATGAGCAGTTCTTC
TRBD2,TRBV19,once,TRBJ2-5,CASSAPGLATETQYF,TGTGCCAGTAGTGCTCCGGGACTAGCGACGGAGACCCAGTACTTC
TRBD2,TRBV7-9,.,TRBJ2-2,CASSLILAGWGTGELFF,TGTGCCAGCAGCTTAATACTAGCGGGATGGGGGACCGGGGAGCTGTTTTTT
.,TRBV7-9,.,TRBJ2-3,CASSLQPTDTQYF,TGTGCCAGCAGCTTGCAACCAACAGATACGCAGTATTTT
TRBD2,TRBV7-8,.,TRBJ2-3,CASSLTGTSGSPADTQYF,TGTGCCAGCAGCTTAACGGGGACTAGCGGAAGTCCCGCAGATACGCAGTATTTT
TRBD1,TRBV19,.,TRBJ1-4,CASRQGAVEKLFF,TGTGCCAGTAGACAGGGGGCCGTGGAAAAACTGTTTTTT
.,TRBV6-5,.,TRBJ1-1,CASSRRGTEAFF,TGTGCCAGCAGCCGTCGCGGCACTGAAGCTTTCTTT
.,TRBV20-1,.,TRBJ1-2,CSAVDGYTF,TGCAGTGCGGTGGATGGCTACACCTTC
.,TRBV10-3,.,TRBJ1-1,CAISESAGMNTEAFF,TGTGCCATCAGTGAGTCTGCCGGTATGAACACTGAAGCTTTCTTT
.,TRBV24-1,.,TRBJ1-3,CATSAGTGNTIYF,TGTGCCACCAGTGCGGGCACTGGAAACACCATATATTTT
.,TRBV14,.,TRBJ1-2,CASSQLQDPYGYTF,TGTGCCAGCAGCCAACTACAGGACCCCTATGGCTACACCTTC
.,TRBV30,.,TRBJ2-7,CAWSLGGSYEQYF,TGTGCCTGGAGCCTAGGAGGTTCCTACGAGCAGTACTTC
TRBD1,TRBV6-6,.,TRBJ2-1,CASSFRGTVTYNEQFF,TGTGCCAGCAGTTTCCGTGGGACAGTTACGTACAATGAGCAGTTCTTC
.,TRBV6-2/TRBV6-3,.,TRBJ2-3,CASSLTSTQYF,TGTGCCAGCAGCCTCACCTCTACGCAGTATTTT
.,TRBV4-2,once,TRBJ1-3,CASSQKQTGRSGNTIYF,TGTGCCAGCAGCCAGAAACAAACAGGGCGTTCTGGAAACACCATATATTTT
.,TRBV28,.,TRBJ1-5,CASSPPYSNQPQHF,TGTGCCAGCAGTCCACCGTATAGCAATCAGCCCCAGCATTTT
TRBD1,TRBV7-2,.,TRBJ2-6,CASSSRRWTGSSGANVLTF,TGTGCCAGCAGCTCCCGACGGTGGACAGGGAGCTCTGGGGCCAACGTCCTGACTTTC
.,TRBV27,.,TRBJ2-3,CASSIGLTSTDTQYF,TGTGCCAGCAGCATCGGGCTTACTAGCACAGATACGCAGTATTTT
TRBD1,TRBV9,.,TRBJ2-4,CASSARDSRENIQYF,TGTGCCAGCAGCGCCCGGGACAGCCGAGAAAACATTCAGTACTTC
TRBD1,TRBV2,once,TRBJ1-1,CASSGEGEFPTGPHTEAFF,TGTGCCAGCAGCGGGGAAGGGGAATTTCCGACAGGGCCCCACACTGAAGCTTTCTTT
.,TRBV7-8,once,TRBJ1-1,CASSFGTRGEAFF,TGTGCCAGCAGCTTTGGGACGAGAGGGGAAGCTTTCTTT
TRBD2,TRBV18,few,TRBJ2-7,CASSPSGRTYEQYF,TGTGCCAGCTCACCTAGCGGGAGGACCTACGAGCAGTACTTC
.,TRBV2,.,TRBJ2-3,CASRERPIGADTQYF,TGTGCCAGCAGGGAGCGGCCTATTGGTGCAGATACGCAGTATTTT
TRBD2,TRBV13,.,TRBJ2-1,CASSFQGLAGGNEQFF,TGTGCCAGCAGCTTTCAGGGACTAGCGGGAGGAAATGAGCAGTTCTTC
.,TRBV6-6,once,TRBJ2-7,CASSYFPSDNYEQYF,TGTGCCAGCAGTTACTTTCCTAGTGACAACTACGAGCAGTACTTC
.,TRBV3-1/TRBV3-2,.,TRBJ1-3,CASSTSGGNTIYF,TGTGCCAGCAGTACCTCAGGAGGAAACACCATATATTTT
TRBD1,TRBV28,once,TRBJ1-3,CASSIRQGTGNTIYF,TGTGCCAGCAGTATCCGACAGGGGACTGGAAACACCATATATTTT
TRBD2,TRBV30,few,TRBJ2-1,CAWSATSGTYNEQFF,TGTGCCTGGAGTGCGACTAGCGGGACCTACAATGAGCAGTTCTTC
.,TRBV5-1,.,TRBJ1-1,CASSGGTPNTEAFF,TGCGCCAGCAGCGGAGGGACACCGAACACTGAAGCTTTCTTT
.,TRBV28,.,TRBJ1-3,CASSFRGPGNTIYF,TGTGCCAGCAGTTTCAGGGGTCCTGGAAACACCATATATTTT
.,TRBV19,.,TRBJ2-2,CASSYHTGELFF,TGTGCCAGTAGTTATCACACCGGGGAGCTGTTTTTT
.,TRBV11-3,.,TRBJ2-2,CASSLDSGASDPGELFF,TGTGCCAGCAGCTTAGACTCAGGGGCCTCAGATCCCGGGGAGCTGTTTTTT
TRBD1,TRBV27,.,TRBJ1-5,CASSGQGLNQPQHF,TGTGCCAGCAGTGGACAGGGACTCAATCAGCCCCAGCATTTT
TRBD1,TRBV19,.,TRBJ1-2,CASSGRTGYYGYTF,TGTGCCAGTAGTGGACGGACAGGATACTATGGCTACACCTTC
.,TRBV12-5,.,TRBJ2-1,CASALDIYYNEQFF,TGTGCTAGTGCCTTGGACATATACTACAATGAGCAGTTCTTC
.,TRBV5-1,.,TRBJ1-4,CASSLVGRQPSAKLFF,TGCGCCAGCAGCTTGGTGGGGAGACAGCCCAGCGCCAAACTGTTTTTT